This T cell receptor (beta chain) is from a study of Ad26.COV2.S vaccination and SARS-CoV-2 variants. The overall study: Recipients of Ad26.COV2.S got it intramuscularly, once or twice 56 days apart. Study-wide points: Similar non-spike TCR breadth was seen in vaccine and placebo recipients. Spike-specific responses of CD8+ and CD4+ T cells were reported to display substantial breadth after vaccination.

Some clones are missing from TCRdb's copy, which holds only in-frame ones; the method was immunoSEQ multiplex PCR. The sample includes 350,000 to 400,000 clones, approximately 91% of them seen just once. For this clone: Its matching antigen is unknown.

In germline, CDR1 is KGHSH, CDR2 LQKENI. V lost 3 bases to trimming and J lost 9 bases, with 12 bases between them. CDR3 size: 14 residues. Treatment: 19 received Ad26.COV2.S at low or high dose, single or two shots; several received placebo; per-sample allocation not given. Day 63 following the first vaccine or placebo injection was when the samples were taken. The study used a vaccine consisting of an Ad26 vector that expressed Wuhan-strain SARS-CoV-2 spike. The chain couples TRBV18 to TRBJ1-6, with D maybe TRBD1 (5 bases). The receptor comes from a person aged 18-65 years who received the Ad26.COV2.S COVID-19 vaccine or a placebo. This material consisted of peripheral blood, taken in a trial of Ad26.COV2.S vaccine versus placebo. The CDR3 bases are TGTGCCAGCTCACCTCTGGGGGAAGCTTCACCCCTCCACTTT. Its protein product is CASSPLGEASPLHF.